This T cell receptor (beta chain) originates from a study of T cell responses to AZD1222 COVID-19 vaccine. Libraries were prepared by immunoSEQ multiplex PCR; TCRdb keeps only in-frame clonotypes and omits some of them. The sample lists 75,000 to 85,000 clones; around 90% were seen once. The CDR3 is 17 amino acids. Between the trimmed V and J ends, which lost 5 bases and 5 bases, there was a span of 22 bases. Germline CDR1 is SEHNR and CDR2 is FQNEAQ (reference sequence). The chain employs TRBV7-9 and TRBJ1-5; the D is unclear. This clonotype was obtained from an adult in good health. This sample comprised peripheral blood, obtained on day 0 of AZD1222 vaccination. CDR3 in amino acids: CASSPGVGYGVHQPQHF. CDR3 DNA sequence: TGTGCCAGCAGCCCCGGTGTTGGTTATGGGGTACATCAGCCCCAGCATTTT.